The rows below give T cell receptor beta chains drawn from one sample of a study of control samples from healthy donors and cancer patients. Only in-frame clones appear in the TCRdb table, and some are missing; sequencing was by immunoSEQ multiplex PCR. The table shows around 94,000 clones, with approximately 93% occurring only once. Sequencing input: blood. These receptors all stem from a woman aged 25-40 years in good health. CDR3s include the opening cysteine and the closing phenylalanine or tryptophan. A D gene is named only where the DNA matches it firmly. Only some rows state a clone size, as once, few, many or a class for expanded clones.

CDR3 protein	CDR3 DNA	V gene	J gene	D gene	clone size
CASSPTGNPSDTQYF	TGTGCCAGCAGTCCCACAGGGAACCCCTCAGATACGCAGTATTTT	TRBV6-4	TRBJ2-3	NA	NA
CASSPAGRPYGYTF	TGTGCCAGCAGCCCGGCAGGAAGACCTTATGGCTACACCTTC	TRBV13	TRBJ1-2	NA	NA
CASSLGAGYTGELFF	TGTGCCAGCAGCCTAGGAGCGGGGTACACCGGGGAGCTGTTTTTT	TRBV7-3	TRBJ2-2	TRBD2	NA
CASSSGRFQETQYF	TGCGCCAGCAGCTCGGGTCGGTTCCAAGAGACCCAGTACTTC	TRBV5-1	TRBJ2-5	NA	NA
CASSLFWRNEQFF	TGTGCCAGCAGCTTATTCTGGAGGAATGAGCAGTTCTTC	TRBV11-2	TRBJ2-1	NA	NA
CASSYPTSGGAVDTQYF	TGTGCCAGCAGTTACCCCACTAGCGGGGGGGCCGTAGATACGCAGTATTTT	TRBV6-2/TRBV6-3	TRBJ2-3	TRBD2	NA
CASSYVGGGYNEQFF	TGTGCCAGCAGTTACGTTGGCGGGGGATACAATGAGCAGTTCTTC	TRBV6-5	TRBJ2-1	TRBD2	NA
CASSFFTGTGSEAFF	TGTGCCAGCAGTTTTTTCACCGGGACAGGGAGTGAAGCTTTCTTT	TRBV28	TRBJ1-1	TRBD1	NA
CASSLSPGELFF	TGTGCCAGCAGTTTATCGCCCGGGGAGCTGTTTTTT	TRBV27	TRBJ2-2	NA	NA
CASLGRGTDGTQYF	TGTGCCAGCTTAGGGAGGGGGACGGACGGGACCCAGTACTTC	TRBV2	TRBJ2-5	NA	NA
CASSPRAGGRGEKLFF	TGTGCCAGCAGTCCCCGGGCTGGGGGGCGAGGGGAAAAACTGTTTTTT	TRBV27	TRBJ1-4	NA	few
CASSENSHTEAFF	TGCGCCAGCAGTGAGAACAGTCACACTGAAGCTTTCTTT	TRBV10-1	TRBJ1-1	NA	NA
CASSQYRGARTEAFF	TGTGCCAGCAGCCAATACCGGGGGGCGAGGACTGAAGCTTTCTTT	TRBV3-1/TRBV3-2	TRBJ1-1	NA	NA
CASSVAGGLSYNEQFF	TGTGCCAGCAGCGTAGCGGGGGGACTCAGCTACAATGAGCAGTTCTTC	TRBV9	TRBJ2-1	TRBD2	NA